A single sample is the source of the 3 T cell receptor beta chains below, sequenced in a study of regulatory T cells in long-lasting Graves disease. The authors built TCR beta libraries using iRepertoire HTBI primers and Arm-PCR of CDR3 regions. TCRdb recomputed calls from the multiplex PCR reads with MiXCR, one row per CDR3 protein. The data hold about 540,000 distinct CDR3 sequences, with about 13% observed a single time. Time point specified: newly diagnosed GD, antithyroid drugs for less than 3 months. PBMC RNA was the source of the TCR library. The same data also contributed to another study, on T cells in Graves' hyperthyroidism and ophthalmopathy.

The sample consisted of peripheral blood mononuclear cells (PBMCs), taken at new diagnosis, from a patient treated with antithyroid drugs. These receptors were taken from a man aged 30 to 45 with Graves disease.

This clonotype was picked up many times. The V call is TRBV20-1, the J call TRBJ2-7; 12 bases align to TRBD2. Germline CDR1 is DFQATT and CDR2 is SNEGSKA (reference sequence). With V trimmed by 6 bases and J by 7 bases, 10 bases remained unmatched. CDR3 size: 14 residues. CDR3 region: CSAPRLAGAGEQYF. In DNA, the CDR3 is TGCAGTGCCCCGCGACTAGCGGGAGCTGGGGAGCAGTACTTC.

In this sample, this clonotype turned up a few times. The genes are TRBV5-1 and TRBJ1-6; 7 nucleotides align to TRBD1. This CDR3 is 14 amino acids long. Per the germline V gene, CDR1 is SGHRS and CDR2 is YFSETQ. After removal of 4 bases from V and 8 bases from J, the junction contained 6 bases not matched to a gene. This CDR3 is CASSRDREDSPLHF. CDR3 coding DNA: TGCGCCAGCAGCCGTGACAGGGAGGATTCACCCCTCCACTTT.

V and J are TRBV27 and TRBJ1-1, with D perhaps matching TRBD1 (5 bases). The ends were cut back, 4 bases at V and 2 bases at J, with 11 bases in the middle. The CDR3 sequence is 14 residues long. Germline CDR1 and CDR2: MNHEY and SMNVEV (reference sequence). This chain's CDR3 is CASSYGTGNTEAFF. For the CDR3, the DNA is TGTGCCAGCAGTTACGGGACGGGAAACACTGAAGCTTTCTTT.